One and the same sample provided the 20 T cell receptor beta chains below, sequenced in a study of long-term antiretroviral therapy in people with HIV. It was version v3.0 of the immunoSEQ assay that was run at survey level. Data came from immunoSEQ multiplex PCR; TCRdb stores just in-frame clones and leaves some out. The sample includes roughly 18,000 clones, more than 80% of them seen just once. This specimen was unsorted PBMCs, taken 4.2 years after starting antiretroviral therapy. These receptors all come from a man aged 50 to 60 with HIV.

The chain uses TRBV5-5 and TRBJ1-5; possible D gene TRBD1, 6 bases. The CDR3 is 16 amino acids. The V end was cut by 0 bases, the J end by 10 bases, with 20 bases between. CDR1 and CDR2 from the germline V gene are SGHKS and YYEKEE (reference sequence). The CDR3 bases are TGTGCCAGCAGCTTGGGGATGGGCGGGGGCCCATTTCCCCAGCATTTT. It yields the protein CASSLGMGGGPFPQHF.

The chain employs TRBV25-1 and TRBJ2-7; D gene uncertain. Trimming cost V 10 bases and J 0 bases, with 16 bases left between them. This CDR3 is 14 amino acids long. The germline CDR1 and CDR2 sequences are MGHDK and SYGVNS. CDR3 sequence reads: CATQAPESSYEQYF. The CDR3 DNA follows: TGTGCCACCCAGGCTCCTGAAAGCTCCTACGAGCAGTACTTC.

V is TRBV6-1 and J is TRBJ1-4; TRBD1 aligns across 10 bases. Trimming at V came to 1 base and at J to 5 bases, leaving 1 base not matched to a gene. The CDR3 is made up of 15 amino acids. Germline lookup yields CDR1 MNHNS and CDR2 SASEGT. This CDR3 reads CASSEVGQGNEKLFF. CDR3 nucleotides: TGTGCCAGCAGTGAAGTGGGACAGGGGAATGAAAAACTGTTTTTT.

This clone was counted once. The chain has TRBV4-1 and TRBJ2-7; 7 positions agree with TRBD2. The V segment lost 0 bases and the J segment 3 bases; nucleotides outside the gene matches: 8. This CDR3 region has 16 residues. Germline V lookup: CDR1 MGHRA, CDR2 YSYEKL. In nucleotides, the CDR3 is TGCGCCAGCAGCCAAGAGACGGGGGGTTTGTACTACGAGCAGTACTTC. It codes for CASSQETGGLYYEQYF.

This chain links TRBV30 with TRBJ1-6; 9 bases agree with TRBD1. Germline trimming cut 2 bases from V and 7 bases from J; bases unmatched to any gene: 3. This CDR3 comprises 14 residues. Germline loops: CDR1 GTSNPN, CDR2 SVGIG (reference sequence). The CDR3 region has the DNA TGTGCCTGGAGTCCCGGGACAGGGAATTCACCCCTCCACTTT. It encodes CAWSPGTGNSPLHF.

The rearrangement joins TRBV5-1 to TRBJ1-6; D remains ambiguous. Germline assignment: CDR1 SGHRS and CDR2 YFSETQ. Trimming left V 0 bases short and J 8 bases short, with 9 bases between. This CDR3 is 14 amino acids long. The CDR3 spells CASSLGRTDSPLHF. The DNA for the CDR3 is TGCGCCAGCAGCTTGGGACGGACTGATTCACCCCTCCACTTT.

This clone was picked up one time. The V call is TRBV19, the J call TRBJ2-6, with 11 bases fitting TRBD1. The V segment lost 9 bases and the J segment 4 bases; nucleotides outside the gene matches: 5. This CDR3 is 15 amino acids long. Germline assignment: CDR1 LNHDA and CDR2 SQIVND (reference sequence). CDR3 in DNA: TGTGCCAGCGGACAGGGGGCATCAGGGGCCAACGTCCTGACTTTC. It codes for CASGQGASGANVLTF.

The genes are TRBV19 and TRBJ2-7; 8 bases line up with TRBD1. This CDR3 is 15 amino acids long. V trimming: 1 base; J trimming: 5 bases; junction bases outside the gene matches: 7. CDR1 and CDR2 (germline): LNHDA, SQIVND (reference sequence). CDR3 DNA: TGTGCCAGTAGTATAGGCCCAGGGGGCGAGGACGAGCAGTACTTC. Amino acids: CASSIGPGGEDEQYF. Together with reference TRBV19 and TRBJ2-7, the CDR3 gives the full variable domain: DGGITQSPKYLFRKEGQNVTLSCEQNLNHDAMYWYRQDPGQGLRLIYYSQIVNDFQKGDIAEGYSVSREKKESFPLTVTSAQKNPTAFYLCASSIGPGGEDEQYFGPGTRLTVT.

The gene calls are TRBV10-1 and TRBJ2-7; no clear D gene. Germline CDR1 reads WNHNN; CDR2 reads SYGVQD (reference sequence). CDR3 length: 12 amino acids. V was cut by 4 bases and J by 5 bases, with 9 bases left in between. The DNA of the CDR3 is TGCGCCAGCAGTGGCCCCGGGCACGAGCAGTACTTC. Residues: CASSGPGHEQYF.

This sequence joins TRBV10-3 and TRBJ2-3; TRBD1 matches at 8 bases. The germline V gene encodes CDR1 ENHRY and CDR2 SYGVKD. The CDR3 sequence is 15 residues long. J lost 4 bases, V lost 5 bases, and 8 bases had no gene match. The CDR3 DNA reads TGTGCCATCAGTCCTGACAGGGGTTTATCAGATACGCAGTATTTT. Translated, it gives CAISPDRGLSDTQYF.

The chain uses TRBV7-5 and TRBJ2-3; the table gives TRBD2 as D, unverified against the DNA. TRBV7-5 is termed a pseudogene. This CDR3 is built from 13 residues. The CDR3 sequence: CASTSGVTDTQYF. For the CDR3, the DNA is TGTGCCAGCACTAGCGGGGTAACAGATACGCAGTATTTT.

The rearrangement joins TRBV5-8 to TRBJ1-4; 7 nucleotides align to TRBD1. Germline V gene sequence: CDR1 SGHTS, CDR2 YDEGEE. CDR3 size: 15 residues. V was pared by 1 base and J by 5 bases, with 5 bases of the junction left unmatched. CDR3 bases: TGTGCCAGCAGCTTGCTGTACAGGGGAAATGAAAAACTGTTTTTT. Its translation: CASSLLYRGNEKLFF.

The chain uses TRBV6-5 and TRBJ2-1; 15 positions match TRBD2. V was clipped by 9 bases and J by 10 bases; unmatched bases: 4. Germline-derived CDR1 and CDR2 are MNHEY and SVGAGI. The length of the CDR3 is 13 residues. The CDR3 is CASRTSGGDEQFF. The CDR3 nucleotides are TGTGCCAGTAGGACTAGCGGGGGGGACGAGCAGTTCTTC.

The V and J genes are TRBV11-2 and TRBJ2-3; D gene uncertain. Trimming shortened V by 6 bases and J by 6 bases, and 10 bases separated the two germline ends. CDR3 size: 12 residues. Per germline, CDR1 SGHAT and CDR2 FQNNGV. For the CDR3, the DNA is TGTGCCAGCAGACTACCCATGGATACGCAGTATTTT. It translates to CASRLPMDTQYF.

V and J are TRBV10-2 and TRBJ2-2, with TRBD1 identical over 10 bases. V shed 6 bases, J shed 4 bases, and the junction held 2 bases outside the gene matches. The CDR3 contains 14 residues. Germline V lookup: CDR1 WSHSY, CDR2 SAAADI. CDR3 bases: TGCGCCAGCAGGGACAGGGGGACCACCGGGGAGCTGTTTTTT. Residues: CASRDRGTTGELFF.

The chain links TRBV11-2 to TRBJ2-1; 9 bases agree with TRBD2. CDR3 length equals 15 residues. Germline CDR1 reads SGHAT; CDR2 reads FQNNGV. The V segment lost 6 bases and the J segment 3 bases; nucleotides outside the gene matches: 6. The CDR3 loop is CASSRGGAVYNEQFF. The CDR3 DNA sequence: TGTGCCAGCAGTCGCGGGGGGGCGGTCTACAATGAGCAGTTCTTC.

V is TRBV10-2 and J is TRBJ2-3; 13 bases are a match to TRBD2. Trimming cost V 6 bases and J 4 bases; bases outside gene matches: 1. Per the germline V gene, CDR1 is WSHSY and CDR2 is SAAADI. The CDR3 totals 14 residues. The CDR3 reads CASRLAGGADTQYF. The CDR3 DNA reads TGCGCCAGCAGACTAGCGGGGGGGGCAGATACGCAGTATTTT.

The CDR3 loop reads CASSLQILTNEKLFF. The DNA for the CDR3 is TGTGCCAGCAGCTTGCAGATCTTAACTAATGAAAAACTGTTTTTT. The chain carries TRBV5-5 and TRBJ1-4; no clear D. The CDR3 loop spans 15 amino acids. Germline lookup yields CDR1 SGHKS and CDR2 YYEKEE (reference sequence). The V gene lost 1 base and the J gene lost 1 base, with 8 bases spanning the gap.

This chain joins TRBV21-1 and TRBJ2-3; the D segment call TRBD1 is taken from the table without a DNA check. TRBV21-1 is a recognized pseudogene. The CDR3 runs 15 residues. DNA for the CDR3: TGTGCCAGCAGGTGCCGGGACAGGGGCACAGATACGCAGTATTTT. Its translation: CASRCRDRGTDTQYF.

The chain links TRBV12-5 to TRBJ2-3, with 8 positions matching TRBD1. Germline V gene sequence: CDR1 LGHNT, CDR2 FRNRAP. This CDR3 contains 13 residues. V dropped 8 bases and J dropped 1; count of bases not matched to a gene: 2. The CDR3 DNA sequence: TGTGCTAGTTTGGGACAGGGCACAGATACGCAGTATTTT. Amino acids: CASLGQGTDTQYF.